One sample yielded the 31 T cell receptor beta chains listed below, sequenced in a study of shared clonotypes between healthy human individuals. Here immunoSEQ multiplex PCR was the method, and the copy in TCRdb shows in-frame clones only, minus some. The sample lists about 1 million clones; roughly 70% were seen once. The sequenced sample consisted of memory CD4+ T cells sorted from blood. The subset denotes: CD45RA-negative fraction. The receptor source for this set is a young man in good health.

The chain joins TRBV28 to TRBJ1-1; possible D gene TRBD1, 6 bases. CDR3 size: 12 residues. The V end was cut by 6 bases, the J end by 7 bases, with 12 bases between. Germline CDR1 reads MDHEN; CDR2 reads SYDVKM. In DNA, the CDR3 is TGTGCCAGCAGCTCCGGGGGGCATGAAGCTTTCTTT. This gives the protein CASSSGGHEAFF.

This chain joins TRBV28 and TRBJ1-1; no clear D. Germline V gene lookup returns CDR1 MDHEN and CDR2 SYDVKM. With 5 bases removed from V and 5 bases from J, the gap between germline ends came to 27 bases. The CDR3 length is 18 residues. The CDR3 DNA sequence: TGTGCCAGCAGTCACTTGGAATTAAAGTCAGGTTTAGAGACTGAAGCTTTCTTT. Translated: CASSHLELKSGLETEAFF.

V usage is TRBV19 and J usage is TRBJ2-1, with TRBD2 as a possible D gene (6 bases). The V gene lost 8 bases and the J gene lost 6 bases, with 11 bases spanning the gap. This CDR3 comprises 12 residues. From germline, CDR1 is LNHDA and CDR2 SQIVND (reference sequence). The CDR3 protein is CASSGTFNEQFF. In nucleotides, the CDR3 is TGTGCCAGTTCCGGGACTTTCAATGAGCAGTTCTTC.

There are a few counts of this clone. The chain recombines TRBV9 with TRBJ2-6; D is perhaps TRBD1 (5 bases). The V gene's germline CDR1 is SGDLS and CDR2 YYNGEE. The CDR3 is 16 amino acids. V gave up 4 bases and J gave up 1 base, with 12 bases separating them. This chain's CDR3 is CASSKRQPSGANVLTF. CDR3 nucleotide sequence: TGTGCCAGCAGCAAGCGACAGCCTTCTGGGGCCAACGTCCTGACTTTC.

This clone was observed a few times. The chain uses TRBV12-1 and TRBJ2-7; the DNA was not compared with TRBD1, the D call given in the table. TRBV12-1 is flagged as a pseudogene. CDR3 length equals 17 residues. DNA for the CDR3: TGTGCCAGCAGCTTTGAGCTGACAGGGTTAAACTCCTACGAGCAGTACTTC. This encodes CASSFELTGLNSYEQYF.

CDR3 bases: TGTGCCACCAGCAGGCAACAGGGTTCTGGAAACACCATATATTTT. This translates into CATSRQQGSGNTIYF. This rearrangement joins TRBV15 to TRBJ1-3, with a possible D match to TRBD1 (6 bases). The CDR3 is 15 residues long. Germline V gene sequence: CDR1 LNHNV, CDR2 YYDKDF (reference sequence). V lost 3 bases and J lost 1, with 10 bases in between.

V and J are TRBV30 and TRBJ2-7, with D perhaps matching TRBD2 (6 bases). From germline, CDR1 is GTSNPN and CDR2 SVGIG (reference sequence). This CDR3 is built from 14 residues. The V end lost 8 bases, the J end lost 0 bases, and 17 bases lay between the germline ends. CDR3 DNA sequence: TGTGCCGGAACCCGGGACTCCTACTCCTACGAGCAGTACTTC. Encoded protein: CAGTRDSYSYEQYF.

This clone was seen only once. V and J are TRBV4-1 and TRBJ2-3; D gene uncertain. The CDR3 runs 14 residues. The V and J ends lost 2 bases and 2 bases respectively, with 8 bases between them. Germline V gives CDR1 MGHRA, CDR2 YSYEKL. The CDR3 sequence is CASSQSEYTDTQYF. The CDR3 DNA follows: TGCGCCAGCAGCCAAAGCGAATACACAGATACGCAGTATTTT.

This clone has a handful of counts. The chain carries TRBV5-5 and TRBJ1-6; D remains ambiguous. The V gene's germline CDR1 is SGHKS and CDR2 YYEKEE (reference sequence). Trimming took 4 bases from V and 5 from J, leaving 13 bases between them. This CDR3 contains 15 residues. CDR3 loop: CASSELDKHNSPLHF. The CDR3, as DNA: TGTGCCAGCAGCGAACTCGACAAACATAATTCACCCCTCCACTTT.

J is TRBJ1-4 and V is TRBV7-9, with 7 bases aligning to TRBD1. Per germline, CDR1 SEHNR and CDR2 FQNEAQ (reference sequence). The length of the CDR3 is 15 residues. With 5 bases clipped from V and 5 bases from J, the junction kept 8 bases outside the gene matches. For the CDR3, the DNA is TGTGCCAGCAGCCGCGGGACAGCTTCAAATGAAAAACTGTTTTTT. This sequence encodes CASSRGTASNEKLFF.

The chain links TRBV15 to TRBJ1-5, with D uncertain. This CDR3 comprises 15 residues. Germline CDR1 is LNHNV and CDR2 is YYDKDF (reference sequence). V lost 1 base, J lost 11 bases, and 18 bases lay in between. CDR3 bases: TGTGCCACCAGCAGAGCCTACACGGCCGCATGGTCCCAGCATTTT. Protein product: CATSRAYTAAWSQHF.

The table lists this clone with a count of one. Other DNA sequences in the same sample also yield this CDR3. The rearrangement links TRBV5-1 to TRBJ2-3, with D tentatively TRBD1 (5 bases). This CDR3 comprises 15 residues. Germline loops: CDR1 SGHRS, CDR2 YFSETQ. V lost 0 bases and J 0 bases, leaving 8 bases between the germline ends. CDR3 in DNA: TGCGCCAGCAGCTTGGAGGGGAAGAGCACAGATACGCAGTATTTT. Amino acids: CASSLEGKSTDTQYF.

The V and J genes are TRBV11-2 and TRBJ1-2; D ambiguous. Trimming removed 0 bases from V and 4 bases from J, with 15 bases in between. The CDR3 is 16 amino acids. Germline CDR1 SGHAT, CDR2 FQNNGV. CDR3 sequence reads: CASSLDGKGAGYGYTF. DNA for the CDR3: TGTGCCAGCAGCTTAGATGGGAAGGGCGCGGGCTATGGCTACACCTTC. Looking up the rest from reference TRBV11-2 and TRBJ1-2 gives the full variable domain: EAGVAQSPRYKIIEKRQSVAFWCNPISGHATLYWYQQILGQGPKLLIQFQNNGVVDDSQLPKDRFSAERLKGVDSTLKIQPAKLEDSAVYLCASSLDGKGAGYGYTFGSGTRLTVV.

The V call is TRBV18, the J call TRBJ2-3; 8 nucleotides align to TRBD2. Germline-derived CDR1 and CDR2 are KGHSH and LQKENI. Losses at the gene ends were 3 bases for V and 4 bases for J; bases not matched to a gene: 12. There are 17 residues in the CDR3. The CDR3 spells CASSPLRIAGFADTQYF. Written as DNA, the CDR3 is TGTGCCAGCTCACCCCTGAGAATAGCGGGGTTTGCAGATACGCAGTATTTT.

This clone was detected only once. The chain couples TRBV30 to TRBJ1-2; weak D call: TRBD1 (5 bases). The CDR3 has 13 amino acids. Germline lookup yields CDR1 GTSNPN and CDR2 SVGIG (reference sequence). With 4 bases removed from V and 4 bases from J, the gap between germline ends came to 13 bases. The CDR3 coding sequence is TGTGCCTGGACCCGAGACAGACCCTATGGCTACACCTTC. Translation: CAWTRDRPYGYTF. Variable domain in full (rest from reference TRBV30 and TRBJ1-2): SQTIHQWPATLVQPVGSPLSLECTVEGTSNPNLYWYRQAAGRGLQLLFYSVGIGQISSEVPQNLSASRPQDRQFILSSKKLLLSDSGFYLCAWTRDRPYGYTFGSGTRLTVV.

J is TRBJ2-5 and V is TRBV7-2; 7 nucleotides agree with TRBD1. CDR1 and CDR2 from the germline V gene are SGHTA and FQGNSA. The CDR3 has 14 amino acids. V trimming: 5 bases; J trimming: 3 bases; junction bases outside the gene matches: 6. The CDR3 sequence is CASSPRQGKETQYF. The CDR3 region has the DNA TGTGCCAGCAGCCCCCGACAGGGTAAAGAGACCCAGTACTTC.

The chain recombines TRBV10-2 with TRBJ2-2; TRBD1 matches 7 bases. The CDR3 totals 16 residues. V dropped 0 bases and J dropped 5; count of bases not matched to a gene: 6. Looked up from germline, CDR1 is WSHSY and CDR2 is SAAADI. This chain's CDR3 is CASSESTGVETGELFF. CDR3 DNA: TGCGCCAGCAGTGAGTCAACAGGGGTGGAAACCGGGGAGCTGTTTTTT.

The gene calls are TRBV6-5 and TRBJ2-1; 14 bases are a match to TRBD2. From germline, CDR1 is MNHEY and CDR2 SVGAGI. V shed 4 bases and J 7 bases; nucleotides not matched to a gene: 6. This CDR3 contains 16 residues. The DNA for the CDR3 is TGTGCCAGCAGTTCGACTAGCGGGGGGGGAAGAAATGAGCAGTTCTTC. Protein: CASSSTSGGGRNEQFF.

The chain is built from TRBV5-1 and TRBJ1-2; unclear D gene. The germline CDR1 and CDR2 sequences are SGHRS and YFSETQ. CDR3 length equals 12 residues. Trimming stripped 8 bases from V and 2 bases from J, with 10 bases between. The CDR3 protein is CASGNPNYGYTF. CDR3 in DNA: TGCGCCAGTGGGAATCCGAACTATGGCTACACCTTC.

The chain combines TRBV9 with TRBJ2-7; D perhaps matches TRBD2 (6 bases). V was pared by 0 bases and J by 3 bases, with 13 bases between. The germline CDR1 and CDR2 sequences are SGDLS and YYNGEE. CDR3 size: 15 residues. The CDR3 nucleotides are TGTGCCAGCAGCGTAGGGGGGGACTCGGTCTACGAGCAGTACTTC. The encoded protein is CASSVGGDSVYEQYF.

A note on this clone: A junction end diverges from the germline sequence, so it may reflect a read error. Other nucleotide sequences from this sample produce the same CDR3. The V call is TRBV2, the J call TRBJ1-4; D gene ambiguous. Germline CDR1 and CDR2: SNHLY and FYNNEI. The CDR3 totals 14 residues. Here the CDR3 DNA reads TGTGCAAGCAGTTCCCGGCGCCGTAATGAAAAACTGTTTTTT. Amino acid sequence: CASSSRRRNEKLFF.

The table lists this clone with a few counts. V gene TRBV6-1 combines with J gene TRBJ1-5; 9 bases match TRBD1. Germline CDR1 and CDR2: MNHNS and SASEGT. The CDR3 length is 15 residues. J gave up 6 bases and V 4 bases, and 7 bases lay outside the gene matches. This chain's CDR3 is CASSATGGRVQPQHF. CDR3 nucleotide sequence: TGTGCCAGCAGTGCCACAGGGGGCAGGGTTCAGCCCCAGCATTTT.

Worth noting for this clone: This same CDR3 is encoded by further DNA sequences in the sample. The V gene is TRBV7-3, the J gene TRBJ2-3; 9 positions match TRBD1. The ends lost 3 bases at V and 3 bases at J; junction bases unmatched: 1. CDR1 and CDR2 from the germline V gene are SGHTA and FQGTGA. CDR3 length: 14 amino acids. The CDR3 loop is CASSLTGGTDTQYF. The CDR3 DNA follows: TGTGCCAGCAGCTTGACAGGGGGTACAGATACGCAGTATTTT.

V and J are TRBV5-4 and TRBJ2-1, with 14 bases matching TRBD2. Losses at the gene ends were 5 bases for V and 9 bases for J; bases not matched to a gene: 10. The length of the CDR3 is 16 residues. Germline loops: CDR1 SGHNT, CDR2 YYREEE (reference sequence). CDR3 nucleotides: TGTGCCAGCAGACAGACTAGCGGGGGGGCCGTTGGTGAGCAGTTCTTC. Its translation is CASRQTSGGAVGEQFF.

The sample holds a few counts of this clone. J is TRBJ1-5 and V is TRBV2, with D maybe TRBD1 (5 bases). The CDR3 contains 13 residues. The V end was cut by 10 bases, the J end by 3 bases, with 13 bases between. Germline CDR1 SNHLY, CDR2 FYNNEI. The CDR3 DNA reads TGTGCCACCCAGGACGGACACAATCAGCCCCAGCATTTT. Amino acid sequence: CATQDGHNQPQHF.

V usage is TRBV18 and J usage is TRBJ1-2, with 8 bases matching TRBD1. The V gene's germline CDR1 is KGHSH and CDR2 LQKENI. J lost 4 bases, V lost 4 bases, and 2 bases had no gene match. This CDR3 region has 13 residues. This chain's CDR3 is CASSRTGTYGYTF. The CDR3 DNA is TGTGCCAGCTCACGGACAGGGACCTATGGCTACACCTTC.

The chain links TRBV5-1 to TRBJ1-1; 11 nucleotides agree with TRBD1. CDR3 length: 16 amino acids. Germline-derived CDR1 and CDR2 are SGHRS and YFSETQ. The V gene end was trimmed by 3 bases and the J gene end by 4 bases; junction bases not matched to a gene: 8. The CDR3 DNA follows: TGCGCCAGCAGCTGGGTAGGACAGGGGGCTAGCACTGAAGCTTTCTTT. Its translation is CASSWVGQGASTEAFF.

The J gene is TRBJ2-7, the V gene TRBV7-9; 7 bases are a match to TRBD1. The CDR3 extends over 14 amino acids. V shed 3 bases and J 2 bases; nucleotides not matched to a gene: 4. The germline CDR1 and CDR2 sequences are SEHNR and FQNEAQ (reference sequence). In DNA, the CDR3 is TGTGCCAGCAGCTTGGGACAGATGCCCTACGAGCAGTACTTC. Its protein product is CASSLGQMPYEQYF.

The chain employs TRBV9 and TRBJ1-5, with a possible D match to TRBD1 (6 bases). The germline CDR1 and CDR2 sequences are SGDLS and YYNGEE. V was cut by 0 bases and J by 0 bases, with 7 bases left in between. This CDR3 region has 15 residues. CDR3 sequence reads: CASSVAGDSNQPQHF. The CDR3 region has the DNA TGTGCCAGCAGCGTAGCAGGGGATAGCAATCAGCCCCAGCATTTT.

Regarding this clone: A far larger clone is a single base away, which makes a read error likely. This chain links TRBV5-1 with TRBJ1-1, with D uncertain. Germline assignment: CDR1 SGHRS and CDR2 YFSETQ. This CDR3 is built from 13 residues. V was clipped by 2 bases and J by 1 base, with 6 bases between them. The CDR3 bases are TGCGCCAGCAGCTTAGAACAGAACACTGAAGCTTTCTTT. Its protein is CASSLEQNTEAFF.

As to this clone: Within the sample, other DNA sequences also encode this same CDR3. The chain links TRBV6-5 to TRBJ2-7; TRBD1 or TRBD2 may be the D gene (5 bases each). The CDR3 is 13 amino acids. Per germline, CDR1 MNHEY and CDR2 SVGAGI. With 2 bases removed from V and 4 bases from J, the gap between germline ends came to 9 bases. The CDR3 protein is CASSYRGGYEQYF. The CDR3, as DNA: TGTGCCAGCAGTTACCGGGGCGGTTACGAGCAGTACTTC.